A selection of T cell receptor beta chains follows, all from one sample in a study of OX40 agonist ivuxolimab in advanced cancers. Assay used: immunoSEQ multiplex PCR; TCRdb lists only in-frame clones, some missing. This sample has roughly 100,000 clones; about 96% occur once, and the top ten carry roughly 2%. Specimen: CD4+ or CD8+ T cells sorted from blood, collected in a trial of the OX40 agonist ivuxolimab. These receptors came from an adult with an advanced solid tumor such as melanoma, head and neck, liver or kidney cancer. Both conserved end residues are part of each CDR3. A D gene is named only where the DNA matches it firmly. A row's size may be missing; if present it is once, few, many or a size class.

abundance: NA; d_gene: TRBD1; v_gene: TRBV19; j_gene: TRBJ1-4; len: 14; CDR3nt: TGTGCCAGTAGTTCCGGGACAGGGATTGAAAAACTGTTTTTT; CDR3aa: CASSSGTGIEKLFF
abundance: NA; d_gene: TRBD2; v_gene: TRBV27; j_gene: TRBJ2-1; len: 15; CDR3nt: TGTGCCAGCAGTTTAAGAGCGGGAGGTTCGAATGAGCAGTTCTTC; CDR3aa: CASSLRAGGSNEQFF
abundance: NA; d_gene: NA; v_gene: TRBV27; j_gene: TRBJ1-4; len: 13; CDR3nt: TGTGCCAGCAGTTGGCAGGGAGGTGAAAAACTGTTTTTT; CDR3aa: CASSWQGGEKLFF
abundance: once; d_gene: TRBD1; v_gene: TRBV6-5; j_gene: TRBJ1-2; len: 15; CDR3nt: TGTGCCAGCAGCCTGGGGACAGGGGCGGACTATGGCTACACCTTC; CDR3aa: CASSLGTGADYGYTF
abundance: once; d_gene: NA; v_gene: TRBV30; j_gene: TRBJ2-1; len: 12; CDR3nt: TGTGCCTGGAGTGTTCTGGGCAATGAGCAGTTCTTC; CDR3aa: CAWSVLGNEQFF
abundance: NA; d_gene: TRBD2; v_gene: TRBV7-2; j_gene: TRBJ2-7; len: 17; CDR3nt: TGTGCCAGCAGCTCCCCTCCTAGCGGAGAGTTCAGCTACGAGCAGTACTTC; CDR3aa: CASSSPPSGEFSYEQYF
abundance: NA; d_gene: TRBD2; v_gene: TRBV29-1; j_gene: TRBJ2-7; len: 14; CDR3nt: TGCAGCGTTGAAATCTCAGGGCGGGGGGACGAGCAGTACTTC; CDR3aa: CSVEISGRGDEQYF
abundance: NA; d_gene: NA; v_gene: TRBV5-4; j_gene: TRBJ2-5; len: 11; CDR3nt: TGTGCCAGCACTTTTGAGGAGACCCAGTACTTC; CDR3aa: CASTFEETQYF
abundance: NA; d_gene: NA; v_gene: TRBV15; j_gene: TRBJ2-3; len: 14; CDR3nt: TGTGCCACCAGCAGAGAGATCGGCACAGATACGCAGTATTTT; CDR3aa: CATSREIGTDTQYF
abundance: NA; d_gene: NA; v_gene: TRBV28; j_gene: TRBJ1-6; len: 14; CDR3nt: TGTGCCAGCAGTACAGGTTATTTGCATTCACCCCTCCACTTT; CDR3aa: CASSTGYLHSPLHF
abundance: NA; d_gene: NA; v_gene: TRBV7-9; j_gene: TRBJ2-1; len: 15; CDR3nt: TGTGCCAGCAGCTTATTCCAGGGGTCCTACAATGAGCAGTTCTTC; CDR3aa: CASSLFQGSYNEQFF
abundance: NA; d_gene: TRBD1; v_gene: TRBV15; j_gene: TRBJ1-5; len: 14; CDR3nt: TGTGCCACCAGCAAAGACAGGGGCGTTCGTCCCCAGCATTTT; CDR3aa: CATSKDRGVRPQHF
abundance: once; d_gene: NA; v_gene: TRBV7-9; j_gene: TRBJ2-3; len: 13; CDR3nt: TGTGCCAGCAGGGGTAGTTCCACAGATACGCAGTATTTT; CDR3aa: CASRGSSTDTQYF
abundance: NA; d_gene: TRBD2; v_gene: TRBV4-3; j_gene: TRBJ2-1; len: 14; CDR3nt: TGCGCCAGCAGCCAAGTCGGGACTAGCAATGAGCAGTTCTTC; CDR3aa: CASSQVGTSNEQFF
abundance: NA; d_gene: TRBD1; v_gene: TRBV7-9; j_gene: TRBJ2-2; len: 16; CDR3nt: TGTGCCAGCAGCTTAGTAGGGACAGGATCCGCCGGGGAGCTGTTTTTT; CDR3aa: CASSLVGTGSAGELFF
abundance: NA; d_gene: NA; v_gene: TRBV5-3; j_gene: TRBJ2-7; len: 15; CDR3nt: TGTGCCAGAAGCTTGGTCGAGAATCCCCCTAGCGAGCAGTACTTC; CDR3aa: CARSLVENPPSEQYF
abundance: NA; d_gene: TRBD1; v_gene: TRBV19; j_gene: TRBJ1-4; len: 14; CDR3nt: TGTGCCAGTAGTGAAACAGGGGGCTACGGAAAACTGTTTTTT; CDR3aa: CASSETGGYGKLFF
abundance: NA; d_gene: NA; v_gene: TRBV19; j_gene: TRBJ1-1; len: 12; CDR3nt: TGTGCCAGTAGTTCCGGGGATACTGAAGCTTTCTTT; CDR3aa: CASSSGDTEAFF
abundance: NA; d_gene: TRBD1; v_gene: TRBV6-5; j_gene: TRBJ2-5; len: 14; CDR3nt: TGTGCCAGCAGCCCGACAGGGTACCAAGAGACCCAGTACTTC; CDR3aa: CASSPTGYQETQYF
abundance: NA; d_gene: TRBD1; v_gene: TRBV6-6; j_gene: TRBJ2-3; len: 12; CDR3nt: TGTGCCAGCAGTCAGGGGGCAGATACGCAGTATTTT; CDR3aa: CASSQGADTQYF
abundance: NA; d_gene: NA; v_gene: TRBV7-8; j_gene: TRBJ1-3; len: 18; CDR3nt: TGTGCCAGCAGCTCGCCTCGAAGCAGGGAAGGAACTGGAAACACCATATATTTT; CDR3aa: CASSSPRSREGTGNTIYF
abundance: NA; d_gene: NA; v_gene: TRBV7-9; j_gene: TRBJ2-3; len: 18; CDR3nt: TGTGCCAGCAGCACCACAGAGTGGGGGGCCCTCGGCACAGATACGCAGTATTTT; CDR3aa: CASSTTEWGALGTDTQYF
abundance: NA; d_gene: TRBD1; v_gene: TRBV6-1; j_gene: TRBJ1-1; len: 14; CDR3nt: TGTGCCAGCAGCCCGACAGGGCTCAACACTGAAGCTTTCTTT; CDR3aa: CASSPTGLNTEAFF
abundance: NA; d_gene: TRBD2; v_gene: TRBV28; j_gene: TRBJ2-7; len: 14; CDR3nt: TGTGCCAGCAGTTTCTTCCGGGAGGTCGGGGAGCAGTACTTC; CDR3aa: CASSFFREVGEQYF
abundance: NA; d_gene: NA; v_gene: TRBV19; j_gene: TRBJ2-1; len: 10; CDR3nt: TGTGCCAGCGAAGGGAATGAGCAGTTCTTC; CDR3aa: CASEGNEQFF
abundance: NA; d_gene: TRBD1; v_gene: TRBV29-1; j_gene: TRBJ2-7; len: 14; CDR3nt: TGCAGCGTTGAAAAGGCAGGGGGAAAGTACGAGCAGTACTTC; CDR3aa: CSVEKAGGKYEQYF
abundance: NA; d_gene: NA; v_gene: TRBV4-2; j_gene: TRBJ2-7; len: 13; CDR3nt: TGTGCCAGCAGCCACGCCTTGACCTACGAGCAGTACTTC; CDR3aa: CASSHALTYEQYF
abundance: NA; d_gene: TRBD2; v_gene: TRBV27; j_gene: TRBJ2-7; len: 19; CDR3nt: TGTGCCAGCAGTTTATCCGGGACGGAATCTAGCGGGAGGCCTCTCGAGCAGTACTTC; CDR3aa: CASSLSGTESSGRPLEQYF
abundance: NA; d_gene: TRBD1; v_gene: TRBV5-6; j_gene: TRBJ2-7; len: 14; CDR3nt: TGTGCCAGCAGCCGGGACAGGGCAAACTACGAGCAGTACTTC; CDR3aa: CASSRDRANYEQYF
abundance: NA; d_gene: NA; v_gene: TRBV27; j_gene: TRBJ2-3; len: 11; CDR3nt: TGTGCCAGCACGAGCACAGATACGCAGTATTTT; CDR3aa: CASTSTDTQYF
abundance: NA; d_gene: NA; v_gene: TRBV10-1; j_gene: TRBJ2-5; len: 13; CDR3nt: TGCGCCAGCAGTGAGAATTACGTGGAGACCCAGTACTTC; CDR3aa: CASSENYVETQYF
abundance: NA; d_gene: NA; v_gene: TRBV5-1; j_gene: TRBJ1-6; len: 15; CDR3nt: TGCGCCAGCAGCTTGGCCCAGGGGTTGGATTCACCCCTCCACTTT; CDR3aa: CASSLAQGLDSPLHF
abundance: NA; d_gene: TRBD1; v_gene: TRBV19; j_gene: TRBJ1-4; len: 16; CDR3nt: TGTGCCAGTAGTTCACGCACAGGGGGCCCATTTGAAAAACTGTTTTTT; CDR3aa: CASSSRTGGPFEKLFF
abundance: NA; d_gene: NA; v_gene: TRBV6-5; j_gene: TRBJ1-6; len: 13; CDR3nt: TGTGCCAGCAGTTACTCGGGGGATTCACCCCTCCACTTT; CDR3aa: CASSYSGDSPLHF
abundance: NA; d_gene: NA; v_gene: TRBV19; j_gene: TRBJ2-1; len: 15; CDR3nt: TGTGCCAGTAGTCCCTCCGGGACACTTTTTAATGAGCAGTTCTTC; CDR3aa: CASSPSGTLFNEQFF
abundance: once; d_gene: TRBD1; v_gene: TRBV4-1; j_gene: TRBJ2-1; len: 15; CDR3nt: TGCGCCAGCAGCCAATCAGGGGGTCAATACAATGAGCAGTTCTTC; CDR3aa: CASSQSGGQYNEQFF
abundance: NA; d_gene: NA; v_gene: TRBV27; j_gene: TRBJ2-7; len: 14; CDR3nt: TGTGCCAGCAGTTTCCAGGGCCTTACCTACGAGCAGTACTTC; CDR3aa: CASSFQGLTYEQYF
abundance: once; d_gene: NA; v_gene: TRBV27; j_gene: TRBJ2-5; len: 15; CDR3nt: TGTGCCAGCAGTTTAGGGGGGACACTGGAGGAGACCCAGTACTTC; CDR3aa: CASSLGGTLEETQYF
abundance: NA; d_gene: NA; v_gene: TRBV6-6; j_gene: TRBJ2-1; len: 16; CDR3nt: TGTGCCAGCAGTTACGGACTCCTTAGCTCCTACAATGAGCAGTTCTTC; CDR3aa: CASSYGLLSSYNEQFF
abundance: NA; d_gene: NA; v_gene: TRBV11-2; j_gene: TRBJ2-3; len: 16; CDR3nt: TGTGCCAGCAGTTCCAGGCAGGGATTGGGCACAGATACGCAGTATTTT; CDR3aa: CASSSRQGLGTDTQYF
abundance: NA; d_gene: NA; v_gene: TRBV5-8; j_gene: TRBJ1-1; len: 14; CDR3nt: TGTGCCAGCAGCTACGGGGGACTGAACACTGAAGCTTTCTTT; CDR3aa: CASSYGGLNTEAFF
abundance: NA; d_gene: TRBD1; v_gene: TRBV4-1; j_gene: TRBJ2-7; len: 14; CDR3nt: TGCGCCAGCAGCCTCGACAGGGAGCACTACGAGCAGTACTTC; CDR3aa: CASSLDREHYEQYF
abundance: NA; d_gene: TRBD1; v_gene: TRBV6-5; j_gene: TRBJ2-7; len: 15; CDR3nt: TGTGCCAGCAGTTACTCCCGGACAGGGCCTGAGGAGCAGTACTTC; CDR3aa: CASSYSRTGPEEQYF
abundance: NA; d_gene: NA; v_gene: TRBV6-4; j_gene: TRBJ2-2; len: 13; CDR3nt: TGTGCCAGCAGTGGGGAACCGGGCGGGGAGCTGTTTTTT; CDR3aa: CASSGEPGGELFF
abundance: once; d_gene: TRBD2; v_gene: TRBV19; j_gene: TRBJ2-1; len: 15; CDR3nt: TGTGCCAGTAGTATTTTGGGACTAGAGAGAGGTGAGCAGTTCTTC; CDR3aa: CASSILGLERGEQFF
abundance: NA; d_gene: NA; v_gene: TRBV19; j_gene: TRBJ2-7; len: 14; CDR3nt: TGTGCCAGTAGCCACTCCGGGGCTAACTACGAGCAGTACTTC; CDR3aa: CASSHSGANYEQYF
abundance: NA; d_gene: TRBD2; v_gene: TRBV7-8; j_gene: TRBJ2-1; len: 17; CDR3nt: TGTGCCAGCAGCGCGACTAGCGGGAGGGCCTCGAACAATGAGCAGTTCTTC; CDR3aa: CASSATSGRASNNEQFF
abundance: few; d_gene: TRBD1; v_gene: TRBV2; j_gene: TRBJ2-5; len: 12; CDR3nt: TGTGCCAGGGCTACAGGGGCCGAGACCCAGTACTTC; CDR3aa: CARATGAETQYF
abundance: NA; d_gene: NA; v_gene: TRBV7-9; j_gene: TRBJ2-7; len: 16; CDR3nt: TGTGCCAGCAGCTCGGATATGGGACTTCGCCCCTACGAGCAGTACTTC; CDR3aa: CASSSDMGLRPYEQYF
abundance: NA; d_gene: NA; v_gene: TRBV28; j_gene: TRBJ2-7; len: 15; CDR3nt: TGTGCCAGCAGTTTAGCCGCAGTTTCTTCCTACGAGCAGTACTTC; CDR3aa: CASSLAAVSSYEQYF
abundance: NA; d_gene: NA; v_gene: TRBV28; j_gene: TRBJ2-7; len: 14; CDR3nt: TGTGCCAGCAGTTTAGAGGCAGGGAGGTACGAGCAGTACTTC; CDR3aa: CASSLEAGRYEQYF
abundance: NA; d_gene: TRBD2; v_gene: TRBV5-4; j_gene: TRBJ2-3; len: 17; CDR3nt: TGTGCCAGCAGCCCCACACTCAGAACTAGCGGGATGGATACGCAGTATTTT; CDR3aa: CASSPTLRTSGMDTQYF
abundance: NA; d_gene: NA; v_gene: TRBV2; j_gene: TRBJ1-1; len: 14; CDR3nt: TGTGCCAGCAGTGAAAGGACAGTGTTCACTGAAGCTTTCTTT; CDR3aa: CASSERTVFTEAFF
abundance: NA; d_gene: NA; v_gene: TRBV27; j_gene: TRBJ2-1; len: 12; CDR3nt: TGTGCCAGCAGTATTAGGAACAATGAGCAGTTCTTC; CDR3aa: CASSIRNNEQFF
abundance: NA; d_gene: NA; v_gene: TRBV27; j_gene: TRBJ2-1; len: 11; CDR3nt: TGTGCCAGCAGTTTATCTGGTGAGCAGTTCTTC; CDR3aa: CASSLSGEQFF
abundance: NA; d_gene: NA; v_gene: TRBV27; j_gene: TRBJ2-5; len: 15; CDR3nt: TGTGCCAGCAGTGACCGACTAGATTTATGGGAGACCCAGTACTTC; CDR3aa: CASSDRLDLWETQYF